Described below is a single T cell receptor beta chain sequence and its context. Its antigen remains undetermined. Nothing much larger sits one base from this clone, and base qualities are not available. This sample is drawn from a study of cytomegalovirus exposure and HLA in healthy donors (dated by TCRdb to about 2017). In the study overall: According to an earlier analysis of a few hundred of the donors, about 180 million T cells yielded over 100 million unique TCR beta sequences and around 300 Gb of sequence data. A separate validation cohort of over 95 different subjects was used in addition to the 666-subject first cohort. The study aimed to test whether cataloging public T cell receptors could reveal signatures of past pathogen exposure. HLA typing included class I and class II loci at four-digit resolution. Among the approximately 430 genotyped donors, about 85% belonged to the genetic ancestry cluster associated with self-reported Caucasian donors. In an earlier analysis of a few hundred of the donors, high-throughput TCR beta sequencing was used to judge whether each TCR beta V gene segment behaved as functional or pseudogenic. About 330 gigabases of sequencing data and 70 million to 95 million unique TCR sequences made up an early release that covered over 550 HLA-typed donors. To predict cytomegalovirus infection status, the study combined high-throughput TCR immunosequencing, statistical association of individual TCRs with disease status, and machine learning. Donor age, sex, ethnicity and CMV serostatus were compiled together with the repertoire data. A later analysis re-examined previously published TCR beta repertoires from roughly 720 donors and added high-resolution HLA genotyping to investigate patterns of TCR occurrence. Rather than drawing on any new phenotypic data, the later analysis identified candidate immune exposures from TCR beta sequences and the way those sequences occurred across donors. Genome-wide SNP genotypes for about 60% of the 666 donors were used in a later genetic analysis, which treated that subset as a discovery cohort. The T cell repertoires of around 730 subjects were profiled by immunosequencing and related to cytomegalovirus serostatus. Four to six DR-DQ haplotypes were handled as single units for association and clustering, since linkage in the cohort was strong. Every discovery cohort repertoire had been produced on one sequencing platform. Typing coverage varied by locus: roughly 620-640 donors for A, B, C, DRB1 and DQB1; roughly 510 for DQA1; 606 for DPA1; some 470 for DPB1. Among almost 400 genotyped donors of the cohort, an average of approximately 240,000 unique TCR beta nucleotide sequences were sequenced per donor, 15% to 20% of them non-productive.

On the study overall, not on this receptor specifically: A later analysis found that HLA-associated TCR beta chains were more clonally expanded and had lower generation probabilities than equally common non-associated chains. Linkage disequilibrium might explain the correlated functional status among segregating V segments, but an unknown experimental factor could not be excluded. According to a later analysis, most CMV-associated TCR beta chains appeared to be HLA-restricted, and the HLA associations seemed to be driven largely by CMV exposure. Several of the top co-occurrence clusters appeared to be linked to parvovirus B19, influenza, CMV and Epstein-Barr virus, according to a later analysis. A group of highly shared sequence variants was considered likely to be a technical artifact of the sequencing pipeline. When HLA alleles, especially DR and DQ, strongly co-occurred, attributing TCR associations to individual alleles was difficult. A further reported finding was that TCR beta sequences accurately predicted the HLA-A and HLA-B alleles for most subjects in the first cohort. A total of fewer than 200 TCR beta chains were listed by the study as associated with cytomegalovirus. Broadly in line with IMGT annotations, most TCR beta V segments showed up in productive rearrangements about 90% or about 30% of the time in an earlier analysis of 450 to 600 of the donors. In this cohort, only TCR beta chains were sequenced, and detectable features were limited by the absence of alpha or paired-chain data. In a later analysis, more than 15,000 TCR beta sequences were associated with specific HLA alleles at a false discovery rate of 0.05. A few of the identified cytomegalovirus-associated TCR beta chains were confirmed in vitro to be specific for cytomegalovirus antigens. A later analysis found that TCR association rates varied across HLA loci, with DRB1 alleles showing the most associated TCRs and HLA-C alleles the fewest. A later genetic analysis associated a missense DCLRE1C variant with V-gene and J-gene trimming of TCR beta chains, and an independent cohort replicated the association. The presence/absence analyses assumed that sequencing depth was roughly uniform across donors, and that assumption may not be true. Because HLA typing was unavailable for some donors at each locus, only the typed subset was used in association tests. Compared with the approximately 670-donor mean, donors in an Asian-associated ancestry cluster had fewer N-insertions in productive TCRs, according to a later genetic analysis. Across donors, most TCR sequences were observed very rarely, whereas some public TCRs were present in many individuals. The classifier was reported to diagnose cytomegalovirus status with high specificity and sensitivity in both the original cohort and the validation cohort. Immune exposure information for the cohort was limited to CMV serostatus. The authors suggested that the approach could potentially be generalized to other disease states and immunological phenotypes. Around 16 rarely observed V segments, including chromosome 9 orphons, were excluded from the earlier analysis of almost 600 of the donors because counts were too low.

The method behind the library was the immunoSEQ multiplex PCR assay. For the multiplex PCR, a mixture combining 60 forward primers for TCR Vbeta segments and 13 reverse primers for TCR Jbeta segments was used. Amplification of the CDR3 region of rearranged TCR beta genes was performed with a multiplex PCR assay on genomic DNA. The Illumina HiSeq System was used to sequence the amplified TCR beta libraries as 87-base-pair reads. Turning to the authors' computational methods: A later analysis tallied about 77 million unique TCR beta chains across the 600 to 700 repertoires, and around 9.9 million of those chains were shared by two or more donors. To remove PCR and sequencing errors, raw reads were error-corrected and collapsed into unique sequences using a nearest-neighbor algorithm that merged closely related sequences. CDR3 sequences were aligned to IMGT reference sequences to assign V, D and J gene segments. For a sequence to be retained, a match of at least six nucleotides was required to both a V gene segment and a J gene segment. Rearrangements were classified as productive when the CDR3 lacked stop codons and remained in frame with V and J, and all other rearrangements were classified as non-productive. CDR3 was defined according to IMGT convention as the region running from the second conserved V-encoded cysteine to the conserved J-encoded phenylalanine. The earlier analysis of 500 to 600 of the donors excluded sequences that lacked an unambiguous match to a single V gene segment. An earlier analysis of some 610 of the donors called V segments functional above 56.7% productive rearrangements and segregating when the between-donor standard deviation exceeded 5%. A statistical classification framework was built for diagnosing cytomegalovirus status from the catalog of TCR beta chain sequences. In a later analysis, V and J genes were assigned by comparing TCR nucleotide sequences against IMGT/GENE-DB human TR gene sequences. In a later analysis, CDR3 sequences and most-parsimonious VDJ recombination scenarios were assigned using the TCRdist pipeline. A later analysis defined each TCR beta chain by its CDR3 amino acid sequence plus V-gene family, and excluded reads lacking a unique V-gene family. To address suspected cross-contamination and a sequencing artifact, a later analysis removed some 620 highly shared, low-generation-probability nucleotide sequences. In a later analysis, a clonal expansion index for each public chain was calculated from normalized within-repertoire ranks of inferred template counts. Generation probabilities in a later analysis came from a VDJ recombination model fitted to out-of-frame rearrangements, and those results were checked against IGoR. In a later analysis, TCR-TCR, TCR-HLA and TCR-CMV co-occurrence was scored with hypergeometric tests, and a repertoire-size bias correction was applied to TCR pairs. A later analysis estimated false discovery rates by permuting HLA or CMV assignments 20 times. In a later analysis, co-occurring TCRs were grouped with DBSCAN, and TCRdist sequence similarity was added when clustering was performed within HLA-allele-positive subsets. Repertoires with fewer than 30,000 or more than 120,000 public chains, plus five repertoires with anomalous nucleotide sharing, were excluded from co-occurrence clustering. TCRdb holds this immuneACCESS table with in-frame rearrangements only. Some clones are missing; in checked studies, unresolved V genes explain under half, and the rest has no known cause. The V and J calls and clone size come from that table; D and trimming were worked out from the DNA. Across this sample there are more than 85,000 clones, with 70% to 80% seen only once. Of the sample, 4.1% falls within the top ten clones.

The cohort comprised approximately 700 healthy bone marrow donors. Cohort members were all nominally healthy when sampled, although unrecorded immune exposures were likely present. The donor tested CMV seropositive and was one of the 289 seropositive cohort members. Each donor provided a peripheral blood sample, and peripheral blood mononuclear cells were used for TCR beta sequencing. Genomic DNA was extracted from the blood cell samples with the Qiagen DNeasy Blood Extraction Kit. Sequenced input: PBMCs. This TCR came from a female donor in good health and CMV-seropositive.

The CDR3: CASSDVAGGGGEQFF. At the DNA level, the sequence is TGTGCCAGCAGTGACGTAGCGGGAGGCGGCGGGGAGCAGTTCTTC. Here the chain combines TRBV6-4 and TRBJ2-1, with 10 junctional bases fitting TRBD2. The CDR3 measures 15 amino acids from cysteine to phenylalanine. The entry retains the CDR3 DNA only, 45 bases that are in frame from base 1. CDR1 and CDR2 were assigned from the germline V gene as MRHNA and SNTAGT. V is trimmed back by 2 bases and J by 10 bases, and the junction contains 8 bases that no gene match accounts for.